A single TCR beta chain is shown here with its context. Its cognate antigen is unknown. The V and J ends lost 4 bases and 3 bases, in that order; junction bases with no gene match: 2. CDR3 length equals 15 residues. The germline CDR1 and CDR2 sequences are MNHEY and SVGAGI. This record belongs to a study of cytomegalovirus exposure and HLA in healthy donors. Background on the study: Of several hundred genotyped donors, 81% grouped in the Caucasian-associated ancestry cluster.

Whole-study results and caveats: It was reported that the classifier diagnosed cytomegalovirus status with high specificity and sensitivity in both the original and validation cohorts. Later analysis suggested most CMV-associated TCR beta chains were HLA-restricted.

Researchers ran the PCR with 60 Vbeta and 13 Jbeta primers. Using immunoSEQ multiplex PCR, the repertoire was profiled, and TCRdb retains in-frame clones only, with some absent. The repertoire consists of 130,000 to 150,000 clones, with roughly 80% occurring once and the leading ten covering roughly 3.4%. There were likely unrecorded immune exposures, though donors were nominally healthy when sampled. The specimen was PBMCs. The TCR sequence derives from a male donor in good health and CMV-seronegative. The rearrangement joins TRBV6-5 to TRBJ2-1; 11 bases align to TRBD1. In nucleotides, the CDR3 is TGTGCCAGCAGTTCCGGGACAGGGGGCTACAATGAGCAGTTCTTC. Translation: CASSSGTGGYNEQFF.